The source of this T cell receptor (beta chain) is a study of T cell responses to AZD1222 COVID-19 vaccine. A remark on this clone: As yet, its antigen is unknown.

From germline, CDR1 is SNHLY and CDR2 FYNNEI. The CDR3 runs to 15 residues. V shed 5 bases, J shed 1 base, and the junction held 6 bases outside the gene matches. The table came from immunoSEQ multiplex PCR; TCRdb's copy has only in-frame clones and leaves some out. This table has 120,000 to 150,000 clones, approximately 91% appearing once. General study points: Reportedly, close to half of spike-specific TCRs are directed against unmutated variant regions. Receipt of two AZD1222 doses was followed by a rise in Spike-specific TCR breadth and depth.

The chain is built from TRBV2 and TRBJ2-7, with TRBD1 matching over 9 bases. This TCR was recovered from an adult who received the AZD1222 COVID-19 vaccine. Sequences were derived from peripheral blood, sampled 28 days after the second AZD1222 dose. CDR3: CASSIRQGGSYEQYF. The CDR3, as DNA: TGTGCCAGCAGTATTCGACAGGGGGGGTCCTACGAGCAGTACTTC.